The 4 T cell receptor beta chains below all came from one sample that was sequenced in a study of T cells in Graves' hyperthyroidism and ophthalmopathy. Amplification of TCR beta CDR3 regions was performed using RNA transcripts as template. Using the HTBI primer set, a first-round RT-PCR was run on the TCR CDR3. TCRdb called the multiplex PCR reads again in MiXCR, with one record for every CDR3 protein. The repertoire holds 100,000 to 130,000 distinct CDR3 sequences, with approximately 15% as singletons. Material: blood. The receptors derive from a woman between 50 and 59 years old with Graves' hyperthyroidism.

This clonotype has at least ten counts. The chain couples TRBV3-1 to TRBJ2-5, with 8 bases fitting TRBD2. V shed 0 bases, J shed 4 bases, and the junction held 10 bases outside the gene matches. Germline lookup yields CDR1 LGHDT and CDR2 YNNKEL (reference sequence). This CDR3 is 17 amino acids long. Written as DNA, the CDR3 is TGTGCCAGCAGCCAAGATGTCGAGAGCGGGAGAAGAGAGACCCAGTACTTC. This encodes CASSQDVESGRRETQYF.

The V call is TRBV29-1, the J call TRBJ1-4; D is unresolved. Germline lookup yields CDR1 SQVTM and CDR2 ANQGSEA. This CDR3 region has 13 residues. V was trimmed by 1 base and J by 8 bases, leaving 11 bases between them. The CDR3 loop is CSVEGEGGEKLFF. Here the CDR3 DNA reads TGCAGCGTTGAAGGGGAGGGAGGCGAAAAACTGTTTTTT. The full variable domain, its missing parts supplied by reference TRBV29-1 and TRBJ1-4, is SAVISQKPSRDICQRGTSLTIQCQVDSQVTMMFWYRQQPGQSLTLIATANQGSEATYESGFVIDKFPISRPNLTFSTLTVSNMSPEDSSIYLCSVEGEGGEKLFFGSGTQLSVL.

At least ten counts were recorded for this clonotype. The chain joins TRBV12-3 or TRBV12-4 to TRBJ1-1, with 10 bases that match TRBD1. Trimming at V came to 6 bases and at J to 3 bases, leaving 7 bases not matched to a gene. The length of the CDR3 is 15 residues. The DNA of the CDR3 is TGTGCCAGCAGGGCGACAGGGGGCTACGACACTGAAGCTTTCTTT. The encoded protein is CASRATGGYDTEAFF.

This clonotype was seen a single time. This chain uses TRBV18 with TRBJ2-2, with unresolved D. V was pared by 3 bases and J by 4 bases, with 15 bases between. Looked up from germline, CDR1 is KGHSH and CDR2 is LQKENI. The CDR3 runs to 16 residues. The CDR3 DNA reads as TGTGCCAGCTCACCCCCGGCAAGGAGTGGCACCGGGGAGCTGTTTTTT. Translated, it gives CASSPPARSGTGELFF.